The subject of this entry is one TCR beta chain. As originally analysed: Amplification from reference gene primers served as the basis for estimated nucleated cell counts. Data came from immunoSEQ multiplex PCR; TCRdb stores just in-frame clones and leaves some out. The DNA gave D and trimming, while V, J and clone size come from that table. The sample lists 90,000 to 120,000 clones, approximately 90% occurring once. The data are from a study of blood T cell repertoires in COVID-19. Study background: Samples representing acute and convalescent COVID-19 were sourced from the United States, Italy and Spain. PBMCs, B-cell-depleted T cells, or T cells were the source of the cDNA or gDNA that made up the material.

The V and J ends lost 5 bases and 2 bases respectively, with 16 bases between them. CDR1 KGHDR and CDR2 SFDVKD come from the germline V gene. The CDR3 length is 16 residues. Sequencing was carried out using peripheral blood. V usage is TRBV24-1 and J usage is TRBJ2-3, with D perhaps matching TRBD2 (5 bases). This clonotype was obtained from a woman younger than 45 with acute or convalescent COVID-19. The CDR3 region is CATSGGIPGNTDTQYF. CDR3 bases: TGTGCCACCAGTGGAGGGATACCGGGGAACACAGATACGCAGTATTTT.